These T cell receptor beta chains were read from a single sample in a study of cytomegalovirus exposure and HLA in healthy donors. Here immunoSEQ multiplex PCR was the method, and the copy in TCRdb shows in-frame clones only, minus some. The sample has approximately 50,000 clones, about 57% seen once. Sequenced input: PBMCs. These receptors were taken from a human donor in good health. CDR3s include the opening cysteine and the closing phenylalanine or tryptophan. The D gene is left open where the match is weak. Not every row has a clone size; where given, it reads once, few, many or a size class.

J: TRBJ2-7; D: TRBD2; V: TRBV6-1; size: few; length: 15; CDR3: CASSGSGTSTYEQYF; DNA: TGTGCCAGCAGTGGATCCGGGACTAGCACCTACGAGCAGTACTTC
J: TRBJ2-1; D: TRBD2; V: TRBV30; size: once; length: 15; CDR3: CARRTSGGARYEQFF; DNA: TGTGCCCGCAGGACTAGCGGGGGGGCCAGGTATGAGCAGTTCTTC
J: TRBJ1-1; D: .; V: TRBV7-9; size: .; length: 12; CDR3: CSSSRENTEAFF; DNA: TGTTCCAGCAGCCGGGAGAACACTGAAGCTTTCTTT
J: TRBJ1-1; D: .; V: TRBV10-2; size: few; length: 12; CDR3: CASSEAGSEAFF; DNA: TGCGCCAGCAGTGAGGCCGGGAGTGAAGCTTTCTTT
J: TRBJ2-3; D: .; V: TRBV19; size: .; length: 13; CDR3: CASSIQGADTQYF; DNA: TGTGCCAGTAGTATTCAAGGGGCAGATACGCAGTATTTT
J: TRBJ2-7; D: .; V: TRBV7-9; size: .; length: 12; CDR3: CSSSQYYYEQYF; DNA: TGTTCCAGCAGCCAATACTACTACGAGCAGTACTTC
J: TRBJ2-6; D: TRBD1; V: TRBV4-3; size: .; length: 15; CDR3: CASSQRHRGSNVLTF; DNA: TGCGCCAGCAGCCAACGTCACAGGGGGTCCAACGTCCTGACTTTC
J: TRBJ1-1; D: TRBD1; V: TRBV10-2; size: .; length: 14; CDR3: CASNEQGRYTEAFF; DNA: TGCGCCAGCAATGAACAGGGGAGGTACACTGAAGCTTTCTTT
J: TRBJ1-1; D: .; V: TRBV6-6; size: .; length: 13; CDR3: CASSDHGGSEAFF; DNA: TGTGCCAGCAGTGACCACGGAGGGTCTGAAGCTTTCTTT
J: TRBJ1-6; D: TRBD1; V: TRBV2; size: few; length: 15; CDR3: CASSETGPYNSPLHF; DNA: TGTGCCAGCAGTGAGACAGGGCCTTATAATTCACCCCTCCACTTT
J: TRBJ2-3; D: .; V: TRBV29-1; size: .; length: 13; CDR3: CSVDSGATDTQYF; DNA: TGCAGCGTTGACTCTGGGGCGACAGATACGCAGTATTTT
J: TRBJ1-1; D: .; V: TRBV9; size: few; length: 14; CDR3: CASSVGEGFAEAFF; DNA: TGTGCCAGCAGCGTAGGGGAGGGTTTCGCTGAAGCTTTCTTT
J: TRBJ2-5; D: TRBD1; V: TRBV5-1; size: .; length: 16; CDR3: CASSSAGQGGWETQYF; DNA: TGCGCCAGCAGCTCGGCTGGACAGGGAGGATGGGAGACCCAGTACTTC
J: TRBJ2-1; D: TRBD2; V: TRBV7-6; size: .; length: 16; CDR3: CASSPVAGGLYNEQFF; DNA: TGTGCCAGCAGCCCCGTAGCGGGGGGCCTCTACAATGAGCAGTTCTTC
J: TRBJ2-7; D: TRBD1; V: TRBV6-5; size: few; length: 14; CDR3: CASSEGTGSHEQYF; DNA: TGTGCCAGCAGTGAGGGGACAGGGTCCCACGAGCAGTACTTC
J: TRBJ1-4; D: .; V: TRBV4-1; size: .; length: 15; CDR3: CASSVRGARDEKLFF; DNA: TGCGCCAGCAGCGTCCGGGGGGCGCGGGATGAAAAACTGTTTTTT
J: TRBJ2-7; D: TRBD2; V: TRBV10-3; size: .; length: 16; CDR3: CAISVLNLAGEGEQYF; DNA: TGTGCCATCAGCGTGCTTAATCTCGCGGGGGAAGGCGAGCAGTACTTC
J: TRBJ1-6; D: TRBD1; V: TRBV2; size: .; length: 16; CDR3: CASRDRRTGEESPLHF; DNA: TGTGCCAGCAGAGACCGAAGGACAGGGGAGGAATCACCCCTCCACTTT
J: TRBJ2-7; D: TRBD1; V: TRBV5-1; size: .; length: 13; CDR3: CASSLETGGEQYF; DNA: TGCGCCAGCAGCTTGGAGACAGGGGGCGAGCAGTACTTC
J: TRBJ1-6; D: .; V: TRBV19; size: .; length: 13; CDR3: CASSTYSGSPLHF; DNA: TGTGCCAGTAGTACCTATTCGGGTTCACCCCTCCACTTT
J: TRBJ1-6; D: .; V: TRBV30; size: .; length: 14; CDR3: CAWRPPYPGSPLHF; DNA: TGTGCCTGGAGACCCCCCTACCCGGGATCACCCCTCCACTTT
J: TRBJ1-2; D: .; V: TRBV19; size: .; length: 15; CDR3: CASSIEDRANYGYTF; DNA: TGTGCCAGTAGTATAGAGGACAGAGCTAACTATGGCTACACCTTC
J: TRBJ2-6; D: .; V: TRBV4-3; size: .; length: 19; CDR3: CASSQDRGRRSSGANVLTF; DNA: TGCGCCAGCAGCCAAGATAGAGGAAGGAGGAGCTCTGGGGCCAACGTCCTGACTTTC
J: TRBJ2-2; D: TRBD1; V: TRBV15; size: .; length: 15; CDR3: CATSREGGYTGELFF; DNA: TGTGCCACCAGCAGAGAAGGGGGCTACACCGGGGAGCTGTTTTTT
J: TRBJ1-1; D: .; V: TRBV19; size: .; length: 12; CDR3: CASSRGGTEAFF; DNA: TGTGCCAGTAGCCGGGGTGGCACTGAAGCTTTCTTT
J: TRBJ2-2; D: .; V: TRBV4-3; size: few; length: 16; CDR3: CASSPLTGSLTGELFF; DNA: TGCGCCAGCAGCCCATTGACAGGCTCTTTGACCGGGGAGCTGTTTTTT
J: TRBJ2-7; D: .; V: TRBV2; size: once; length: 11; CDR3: CASSVMAGQYF; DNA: TGTGCCAGCAGTGTAATGGCGGGGCAGTACTTC
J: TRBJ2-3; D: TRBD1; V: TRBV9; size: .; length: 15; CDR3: CASSFGQGHTDTQYF; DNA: TGTGCCAGCAGCTTCGGACAGGGGCACACAGATACGCAGTATTTT
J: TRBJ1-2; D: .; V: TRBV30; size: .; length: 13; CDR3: CAWNFGLNYGYTF; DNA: TGTGCCTGGAATTTTGGGCTCAACTATGGCTACACCTTC
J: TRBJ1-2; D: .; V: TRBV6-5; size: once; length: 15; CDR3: CASSYSSFRSYGYTF; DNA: TGTGCCAGCAGTTACTCGAGTTTTCGGAGCTATGGCTACACCTTC
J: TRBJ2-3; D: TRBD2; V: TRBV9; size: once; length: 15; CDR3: CASSVSGGFTDTQYF; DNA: TGTGCCAGCAGCGTTAGCGGGGGGTTCACAGATACGCAGTATTTT
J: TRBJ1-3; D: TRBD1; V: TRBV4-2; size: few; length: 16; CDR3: CASSVTTGGGGNTIYF; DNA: TGTGCCAGCAGCGTAACGACAGGGGGCGGTGGAAACACCATATATTTT
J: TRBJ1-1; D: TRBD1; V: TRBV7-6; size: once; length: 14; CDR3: CASSRPGTDRKAFF; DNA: TGTGCCAGCAGCCGACCCGGGACAGACCGTAAAGCTTTCTTT
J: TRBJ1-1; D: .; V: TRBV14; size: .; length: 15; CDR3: CASSQGDYRYTEAFF; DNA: TGTGCCAGCAGCCAAGGCGATTACAGATACACTGAAGCTTTCTTT
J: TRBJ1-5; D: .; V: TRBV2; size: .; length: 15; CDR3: CASRKSQGPNQPQHF; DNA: TGTGCCAGCAGAAAAAGCCAGGGCCCCAATCAGCCCCAGCATTTT
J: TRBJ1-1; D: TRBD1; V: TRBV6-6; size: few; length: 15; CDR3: CASRPGTGAGAEAFF; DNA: TGTGCCAGCAGACCAGGGACAGGCGCTGGGGCTGAAGCTTTCTTT
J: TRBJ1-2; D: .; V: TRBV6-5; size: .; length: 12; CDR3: CASSLPGDGYTF; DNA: TGTGCCAGCAGTCTCCCAGGGGATGGCTACACCTTC
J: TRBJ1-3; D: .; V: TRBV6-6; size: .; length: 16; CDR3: CASSSPNRVHGNTIYF; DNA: TGTGCCAGCAGCTCCCCAAACAGGGTTCATGGAAACACCATATATTTT
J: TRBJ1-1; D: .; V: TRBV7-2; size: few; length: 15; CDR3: CASSPRGGRNTEAFF; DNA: TGTGCCAGCAGCCCACGCGGGGGCCGGAACACTGAAGCTTTCTTT
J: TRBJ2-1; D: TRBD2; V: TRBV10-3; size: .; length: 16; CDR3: CAISAGTSGGDNEQFF; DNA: TGTGCCATCAGTGCCGGGACTAGCGGGGGGGACAATGAGCAGTTCTTC
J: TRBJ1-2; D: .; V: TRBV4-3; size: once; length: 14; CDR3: CASSQGKTGHGYTF; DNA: TGCGCCAGCAGCCAAGGAAAGACAGGCCATGGCTACACCTTC
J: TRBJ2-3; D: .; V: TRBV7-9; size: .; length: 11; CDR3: CASSTVDTQYF; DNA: TGTGCCAGCAGCACAGTCGATACGCAGTATTTT
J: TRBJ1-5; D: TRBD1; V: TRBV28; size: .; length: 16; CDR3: CASSLSLQGINQPQHF; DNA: TGTGCCAGCAGTTTATCCCTACAGGGGATCAATCAGCCCCAGCATTTT
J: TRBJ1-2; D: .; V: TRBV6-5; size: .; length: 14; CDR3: CASSPHRERDGYTF; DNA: TGTGCCAGCAGTCCCCACAGGGAACGGGATGGCTACACCTTC
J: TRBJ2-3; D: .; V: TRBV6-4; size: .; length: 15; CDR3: CASSELGLSTDTQYF; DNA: TGTGCCAGCAGTGAGCTCGGACTATCCACAGATACGCAGTATTTT
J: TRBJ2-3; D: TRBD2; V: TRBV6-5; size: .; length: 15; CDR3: CASIRTSGSTDTQYF; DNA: TGTGCCAGCATCCGAACTAGCGGTAGCACAGATACGCAGTATTTT
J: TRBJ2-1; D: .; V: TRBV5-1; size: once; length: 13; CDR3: CASSLSALNEQFF; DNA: TGCGCCAGCAGCTTGAGTGCGCTCAATGAGCAGTTCTTC
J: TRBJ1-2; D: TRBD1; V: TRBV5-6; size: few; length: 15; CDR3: CASSPTGGAFGGYTF; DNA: TGTGCCAGCAGCCCAACAGGGGGCGCCTTCGGGGGCTACACCTTC
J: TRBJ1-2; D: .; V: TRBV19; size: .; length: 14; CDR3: CASSTGSDAYGYTF; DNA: TGTGCCAGTAGCACAGGGTCCGACGCCTATGGCTACACCTTC
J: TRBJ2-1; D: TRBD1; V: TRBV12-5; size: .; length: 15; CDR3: CASGSGTGSYNEQFF; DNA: TGTGCTAGTGGCTCCGGGACAGGCTCCTACAATGAGCAGTTCTTC
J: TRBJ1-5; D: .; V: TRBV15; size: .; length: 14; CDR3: CATTPLYSNQPQHF; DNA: TGTGCCACCACCCCCCTTTATAGCAATCAGCCCCAGCATTTT
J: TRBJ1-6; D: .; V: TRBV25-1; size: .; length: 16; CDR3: CASSRSTTGFNSPLHF; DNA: TGTGCCAGCTCCAGGAGCACAACGGGGTTTAATTCACCCCTCCACTTT
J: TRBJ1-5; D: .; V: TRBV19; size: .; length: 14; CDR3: CASQEFGRAQPQHF; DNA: TGTGCCAGTCAAGAATTTGGGAGGGCCCAGCCCCAGCATTTT
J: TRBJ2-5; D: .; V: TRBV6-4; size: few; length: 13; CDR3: CASSADAGETQYF; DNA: TGTGCCAGCAGTGCGGATGCGGGGGAGACCCAGTACTTC